This TCR beta chain was sequenced for a study of T cells after yellow fever vaccination. Across the study: The fractions with low cell numbers were processed using SMART-Seq v4 Ultra Low Input.

TCRdb itself ran the 5' RACE reads through MiXCR, one entry per CDR3 protein. The sample has tens of thousands of distinct CDR3 sequences, 7.5% to 8% seen once. Germline V gene lookup returns CDR1 SGHDT and CDR2 YYEEEE. This CDR3 spans 14 amino acids. V shed 6 bases and J shed 2 bases, with 14 bases lying between them. This chain joins TRBV5-6 and TRBJ1-1; D may be TRBD1 (6 bases). The sample in question was CD8+ T cells sorted from PBMCs, obtained on the day of the yellow fever booster vaccination. The origin of this receptor is a man in his thirties or forties who received the YFV17D yellow fever vaccine. The CDR3 nucleotides read TGTGCCAGCACCTCAGACAGGACCAACACTGAAGCTTTCTTT. Its translation is CASTSDRTNTEAFF. The full variable domain, its missing parts supplied by reference TRBV5-6 and TRBJ1-1, is DAGVTQSPTHLIKTRGQQVTLRCSPKSGHDTVSWYQQALGQGPQFIFQYYEEEERQRGNFPDRFSGHQFPNYSSELNVNALLLGDSALYLCASTSDRTNTEAFFGQGTRLTVV.